The clone carrying this T cell receptor beta chain was observed many times. MiXCR, applied by TCRdb to the reads, yields one record per CDR3 protein. Here the sample spans under 250,000 distinct CDR3 sequences, 29% being singletons. The data stem from a study of kidney transplant recipient with SARS-CoV-2 infection. V was pared by 7 bases and J by 4 bases, with 23 bases between. Germline-derived CDR1 and CDR2 are SGHKS and YYEKEE (reference sequence). This CDR3 spans 16 amino acids. The sequence derives from a male patient between 25 and 40 years old who had COVID-19 and was a kidney transplant recipient. These T cells may partly come from the graft donor. Material: a blood sample, obtained at baseline and on day 111 from a kidney transplant recipient. The chain uses TRBV5-5 and TRBJ1-2; unclear D gene. CDR3 in amino acids: CASYLHVSRKTYGYTF. Written as DNA, the CDR3 is TGTGCCAGCTATCTCCATGTCTCGCGAAAGACCTATGGCTACACCTTC.